These 20 T cell receptor beta chains share one sample of origin, sequenced in a study of early stage breast cancer tumors. TCRdb's copy holds only in-frame clones and misses some; the assay was immunoSEQ multiplex PCR. There are more than 65,000 clones in the sample; approximately 84% occur only once, and about 4.8% lies in the top ten. The sample comprised blood. The receptors stem from a person between 35 and 49 years old with breast cancer.

This clone was observed a handful of times. The chain recombines TRBV27 with TRBJ1-2; TRBD1 aligns across 9 bases. This CDR3 has 15 residues. The V gene end was trimmed by 2 bases and the J gene end by 6 bases; junction bases not matched to a gene: 7. The germline CDR1 and CDR2 sequences are MNHEY and SMNVEV (reference sequence). CDR3 coding DNA: TGTGCCAGCAGTTTAGAAAACAGGGGGCGGAATGGCTACACCTTC. Amino acid sequence: CASSLENRGRNGYTF.

The rearrangement links TRBV6-5 to TRBJ1-3; D not resolved. CDR1 MNHEY and CDR2 SVGAGI come from the germline V gene. The CDR3 is 14 residues long. V was clipped by 4 bases and J by 4 bases, with 11 bases between them. CDR3 sequence reads: CASSLRFSGNTIYF. The CDR3 DNA follows: TGTGCCAGCAGTTTGAGGTTCTCGGGAAACACCATATATTTT.

The chain links TRBV19 to TRBJ1-1, with D perhaps TRBD1 (6 bases). V was clipped by 8 bases and J by 2 bases, with 9 bases between them. This CDR3 has 12 amino acids. The germline V gene encodes CDR1 LNHDA and CDR2 SQIVND (reference sequence). DNA for the CDR3: TGTGCCAGTGGGGGCCAAAACACTGAAGCTTTCTTT. Its protein product is CASGGQNTEAFF. Full variable domain (rest looked up from reference TRBV19 and TRBJ1-1): DGGITQSPKYLFRKEGQNVTLSCEQNLNHDAMYWYRQDPGQGLRLIYYSQIVNDFQKGDIAEGYSVSREKKESFPLTVTSAQKNPTAFYLCASGGQNTEAFFGQGTRLTVV.

The chain joins TRBV2 to TRBJ1-5; D gene ambiguous. Trimming pared 6 bases from V and 5 bases from J, leaving 17 bases between. The CDR3 runs to 15 residues. The germline V gene encodes CDR1 SNHLY and CDR2 FYNNEI. CDR3 sequence reads: CASRLGGSSHQPQHF. The CDR3, as DNA: TGTGCCAGCAGGCTGGGTGGGAGTTCGCATCAGCCCCAGCATTTT.

The rearrangement links TRBV19 to TRBJ1-5; the D is unclear. Trimming removed 3 bases from V and 2 bases from J, with 14 bases in between. CDR3 length: 16 residues. The germline gives CDR1 LNHDA, CDR2 SQIVND (reference sequence). The CDR3 DNA is TGTGCCAGTAGTATCTGGGTGCCCCTTGGCAATCAGCCCCAGCATTTT. It codes for CASSIWVPLGNQPQHF.

The chain joins TRBV18 to TRBJ1-1; 7 nucleotides match TRBD1. The CDR3 is made up of 15 amino acids. CDR1 is KGHSH and CDR2 is LQKENI in the germline V gene. Unmatched junction bases numbered 9, after V lost 5 bases and J lost 3 bases. The CDR3, as DNA: TGTGCCAGCTCATTGGACAGGAGGGGATACACTGAAGCTTTCTTT. This encodes CASSLDRRGYTEAFF.

J is TRBJ2-1 and V is TRBV6-1; 7 bases align to TRBD1. CDR1 is MNHNS, CDR2 SASEGT, per germline. The CDR3 length is 16 residues. V lost 1 base to trimming and J lost 3 bases; unmatched junction nucleotides: 6. CDR3 loop: CASSEVLGQDYNEQFF. The CDR3 coding sequence is TGTGCCAGCAGTGAAGTTCTTGGACAGGACTACAATGAGCAGTTCTTC.

The rearrangement uses TRBV27 and TRBJ1-2; D possibly corresponds to TRBD1 (6 bases). V shed 3 bases and J shed 0 bases, with 8 bases lying between them. This CDR3 comprises 14 residues. Germline V gene lookup returns CDR1 MNHEY and CDR2 SMNVEV (reference sequence). This chain's CDR3 is CASSFRGANYGYTF. The CDR3, as DNA: TGTGCCAGCAGTTTCAGGGGAGCTAACTATGGCTACACCTTC.

The CDR3 DNA reads as TGTGCCAGCAGTTTAGGCCAGTTCCAAGAGACCCAGTACTTC. Translated, it gives CASSLGQFQETQYF. This chain links TRBV28 with TRBJ2-5; no clear D gene. The CDR3 runs 14 residues. Trimming stripped 2 bases from V and 1 base from J, with 8 bases between. Germline-derived CDR1 and CDR2 are MDHEN and SYDVKM. Together with reference TRBV28 and TRBJ2-5, the CDR3 gives the full variable domain: DVKVTQSSRYLVKRTGEKVFLECVQDMDHENMFWYRQDPGLGLRLIYFSYDVKMKEKGDIPEGYSVSREKKERFSLILESASTNQTSMYLCASSLGQFQETQYFGPGTRLLVL.

This chain connects TRBV28 to TRBJ2-7, with TRBD1 matching over 9 bases. The V gene's germline CDR1 is MDHEN and CDR2 SYDVKM. The CDR3 extends over 15 amino acids. V lost 6 bases and J lost 4; bases outside the gene matches: 10. CDR3 region: CASSPGTGMNYEQYF. DNA for the CDR3: TGTGCCAGCAGCCCCGGGACAGGGATGAATTACGAGCAGTACTTC.

J is TRBJ2-1 and V is TRBV4-1; D is perhaps TRBD2 (6 bases). The V and J ends lost 0 bases and 5 bases respectively, with 11 bases between them. There are 15 residues in the CDR3. CDR1 is MGHRA, CDR2 YSYEKL, per germline. The chain's CDR3 is CASSQEWGVHNEQFF. The DNA for the CDR3 is TGCGCCAGCAGCCAAGAATGGGGGGTCCACAATGAGCAGTTCTTC.

V usage is TRBV21-1 and J usage is TRBJ2-7. TRBV21-1 is tagged as a pseudogene. The CDR3 spans 11 residues. This CDR3 is CAGKSCLEQYF. In nucleotides, the CDR3 is TGTGCCGGAAAGTCCTGTCTTGAGCAGTACTTC.

The J gene is TRBJ1-1, the V gene TRBV6-1, with D possibly matching TRBD1 (6 bases). The CDR3 has 12 amino acids. Per the germline V gene, CDR1 is MNHNS and CDR2 is SASEGT. Trimming removed 4 bases at V and 6 bases at J, with 9 bases between. The CDR3 bases are TGTGCCAGCAGTGTAGGGGGAGCTGAAGCTTTCTTT. Its protein is CASSVGGAEAFF.

This chain uses TRBV5-6 with TRBJ1-1, with D perhaps matching TRBD1 (6 bases). Per the germline V gene, CDR1 is SGHDT and CDR2 is YYEEEE. The ends were cut back, 0 bases at V and 4 bases at J, with 16 bases in the middle. The CDR3 consists of 16 residues. The CDR3 DNA reads TGTGCCAGCAGCTTGGGGGTCCCAGGGGCCGGCACTGAAGCTTTCTTT. Its translation is CASSLGVPGAGTEAFF. Supplemented by reference TRBV5-6 and TRBJ1-1, the full variable domain reads DAGVTQSPTHLIKTRGQQVTLRCSPKSGHDTVSWYQQALGQGPQFIFQYYEEEERQRGNFPDRFSGHQFPNYSSELNVNALLLGDSALYLCASSLGVPGAGTEAFFGQGTRLTVV.

This rearrangement joins TRBV5-5 to TRBJ2-5; D possibly corresponds to TRBD1 (5 bases). CDR1 and CDR2 (germline): SGHKS, YYEKEE (reference sequence). Trimming removed 2 bases at V and 5 bases at J, with 19 bases between. CDR3 length equals 16 residues. CDR3 protein: CASSLDTRDFEETQYF. The CDR3 DNA follows: TGTGCCAGCAGCTTAGATACCAGGGATTTTGAGGAGACCCAGTACTTC.

V gene TRBV5-1 combines with J gene TRBJ2-1; D is unclear. The CDR3 consists of 15 residues. The V gene's germline CDR1 is SGHRS and CDR2 YFSETQ. Trimming removed 5 bases at V and 0 bases at J, with 12 bases between. CDR3 nucleotides: TGCGCCAGCAGTTCTACGGGTAACTCCTACAATGAGCAGTTCTTC. Translated: CASSSTGNSYNEQFF.

This clone showed up just a few times. The chain carries TRBV5-1 and TRBJ2-7; no definite D call. Germline CDR1 is SGHRS and CDR2 is YFSETQ. V lost 3 bases to trimming and J lost 2 bases, with 9 bases between them. The CDR3 runs to 13 residues. CDR3 sequence reads: CASSYFTAYEQYF. CDR3 bases: TGCGCCAGCAGCTATTTTACAGCCTACGAGCAGTACTTC.

The chain employs TRBV29-1 and TRBJ2-3, with a tentative D call TRBD1 (5 bases). This CDR3 is built from 14 residues. V was clipped by 3 bases and J by 2 bases, with 12 bases between them. Germline V lookup: CDR1 SQVTM, CDR2 ANQGSEA. Here the CDR3 DNA reads TGCAGCGTTGACAGGGAAGCTTCCACAGATACGCAGTATTTT. Its protein product is CSVDREASTDTQYF.

V gene TRBV5-1 combines with J gene TRBJ2-1; possible D gene TRBD2, 5 bases. CDR3 length: 15 residues. V shed 0 bases and J shed 5 bases, with 12 bases lying between them. The germline CDR1 and CDR2 sequences are SGHRS and YFSETQ. The DNA of the CDR3 is TGCGCCAGCAGCTTGGGATTCCAGCGGAACAATGAGCAGTTCTTC. Translating it yields CASSLGFQRNNEQFF.

This clone was detected once. The chain couples TRBV28 to TRBJ1-1; TRBD1 is a possible D gene (5 bases). The V end lost 2 bases, the J end lost 11 bases, and 18 bases lay between the germline ends. CDR1 and CDR2 (germline): MDHEN, SYDVKM. The CDR3 runs to 14 residues. As DNA, the CDR3 is TGTGCCAGCAGTTTAGTCCAGGGAGCTAAATGGGCTTTCTTT. It encodes CASSLVQGAKWAFF.